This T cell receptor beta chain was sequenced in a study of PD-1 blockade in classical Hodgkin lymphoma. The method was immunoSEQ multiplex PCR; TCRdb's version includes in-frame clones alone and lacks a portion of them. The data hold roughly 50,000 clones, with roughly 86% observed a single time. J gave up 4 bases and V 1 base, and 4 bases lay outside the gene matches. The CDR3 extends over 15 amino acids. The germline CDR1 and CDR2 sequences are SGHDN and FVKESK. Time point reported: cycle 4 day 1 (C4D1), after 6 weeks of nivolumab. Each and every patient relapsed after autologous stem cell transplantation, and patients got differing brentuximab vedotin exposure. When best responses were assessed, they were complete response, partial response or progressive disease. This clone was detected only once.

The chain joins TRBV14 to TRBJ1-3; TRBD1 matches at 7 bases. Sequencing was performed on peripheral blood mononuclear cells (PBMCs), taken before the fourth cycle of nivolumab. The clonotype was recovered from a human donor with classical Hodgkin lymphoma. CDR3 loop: CASSQVGTAGNTIYF. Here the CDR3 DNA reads TGTGCCAGCAGCCAAGTTGGGACAGCCGGAAACACCATATATTTT.